Shown below are 6 T cell receptor beta chains from a single sample sequenced in a study of CD8+CD57+ T cells in acquired aplastic anemia. Patients selected for sequencing had displayed CD8+CD57+ cell expansion by flow cytometry. TCR beta VDJ and CDR3 were profiled, and genomic DNA was the template. TCRdb fed the reads into MiXCR, producing one record per CDR3 protein. The repertoire holds approximately 130,000 distinct CDR3 sequences, with under 60% as singletons. Input material: sorted CD4+, CD8+, or CD8+CD57+ T cells (not recorded which) from PBMCs. Receptor source: a human donor with aplastic anemia.

This clonotype appeared once. This chain links TRBV20-1 with TRBJ1-2; TRBD1 is a possible D gene (5 bases). Trimming took off 2 bases at V and 6 bases at J, with 13 bases between the two ends. CDR3 length: 13 residues. Germline V CDR1 and CDR2: DFQATT, SNEGSKA (reference sequence). The CDR3 protein is CSARMASGNGYTF. Here the CDR3 DNA reads TGCAGTGCTAGAATGGCCTCAGGGAATGGCTACACCTTC.

In regard to this clonotype: At one of its ends the junction is not consistent with the germline gene, which may arise from a read error. The chain links TRBV27 to TRBJ2-7; D gene unclear. This CDR3 contains 14 residues. Germline CDR1 MNHEY, CDR2 SMNVEV (reference sequence). The CDR3 DNA sequence: TGTGCCAGCAGTTCCCTGACACTTTCCTACGAGCAATACTTC. Translating gives CASSSLTLSYEQYF.

The rearrangement links TRBV10-3 to TRBJ2-5; D perhaps matches TRBD1 (7 bases). The V gene lost 5 bases and the J gene lost 1 base, with 17 bases spanning the gap. The germline V gene has CDR1 ENHRY and CDR2 SYGVKD. CDR3 size: 16 residues. The CDR3 nucleotides read TGTGCCATCAGTTTGATCACAGGGGACTCCCAAGAGACCCAGTACTTC. As protein: CAISLITGDSQETQYF.

This sequence joins TRBV19 and TRBJ1-1, with D maybe TRBD1 (5 bases). V lost 1 base and J 10 bases, leaving 10 bases between the germline ends. Germline V gene lookup returns CDR1 LNHDA and CDR2 SQIVND (reference sequence). The CDR3 has 12 amino acids. The CDR3 is CASSIAGGGAFF. CDR3 sequence (DNA): TGTGCCAGTAGTATAGCTGGGGGGGGAGCTTTCTTT.

This clonotype was seen more than once but under ten times. The chain joins TRBV11-2 to TRBJ1-6, with D perhaps matching TRBD1 (6 bases). Germline V gene data show CDR1 as SGHAT and CDR2 as FQNNGV. Trimming removed 3 bases from V and 9 bases from J, with 18 bases in between. The CDR3 runs to 16 residues. The CDR3 spells CASSLSTGFLSSPLHF. The CDR3 DNA reads TGTGCCAGCAGCTTGTCTACAGGGTTCTTGTCTTCACCCCTCCACTTT.

The V and J genes are TRBV28 and TRBJ2-5; TRBD1 matches at 8 bases. The CDR3 is made up of 14 amino acids. After removal of 6 bases from V and 3 bases from J, the junction contained 6 bases not matched to a gene. The V gene's germline CDR1 is MDHEN and CDR2 SYDVKM. This CDR3 is CASSPRGQEETQYF. The CDR3, as DNA: TGTGCCAGCAGCCCTCGGGGACAGGAAGAGACCCAGTACTTC. The full variable domain, completed using reference TRBV28 and TRBJ2-5, is DVKVTQSSRYLVKRTGEKVFLECVQDMDHENMFWYRQDPGLGLRLIYFSYDVKMKEKGDIPEGYSVSREKKERFSLILESASTNQTSMYLCASSPRGQEETQYFGPGTRLLVL.